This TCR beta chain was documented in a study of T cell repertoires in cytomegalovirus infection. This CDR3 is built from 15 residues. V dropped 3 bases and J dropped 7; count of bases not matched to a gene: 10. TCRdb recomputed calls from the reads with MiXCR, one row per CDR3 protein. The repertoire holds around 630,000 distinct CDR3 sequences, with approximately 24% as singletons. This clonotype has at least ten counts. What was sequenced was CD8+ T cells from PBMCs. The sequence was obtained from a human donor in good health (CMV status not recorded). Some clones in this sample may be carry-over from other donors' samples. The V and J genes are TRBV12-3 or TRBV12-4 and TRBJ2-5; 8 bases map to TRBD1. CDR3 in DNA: TGTGCCAGCAGTTTCGCCAGGGGGCAGCTCGGGACCCAGTACTTC. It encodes CASSFARGQLGTQYF.